The 2 T cell receptor beta chains listed next were all sequenced from one sample in a study of control samples from healthy donors and cancer patients. TCRdb keeps only in-frame clones here, not all; method: immunoSEQ multiplex PCR. The table shows about 160,000 clones, with around 96% occurring only once. Sequenced sample: blood. These receptors all stem from a woman aged 40-49 years in good health.

The rearrangement links TRBV6-2 or TRBV6-3 to TRBJ2-3; TRBD1 matches 9 bases. The V segment lost 6 bases and the J segment 1 base; nucleotides outside the gene matches: 5. CDR1 and CDR2 (germline): MNHEY, SVGEGT. This CDR3 contains 15 residues. CDR3 loop: CASSQGTGRTDTQYF. The CDR3 nucleotides read TGTGCCAGCAGCCAGGGGACAGGGCGCACAGATACGCAGTATTTT.

V and J are TRBV19 and TRBJ1-1; a possible D gene is TRBD1 (6 bases). The CDR3 runs to 14 residues. V lost 4 bases and J 1 base, leaving 10 bases between the germline ends. Germline V gene data show CDR1 as LNHDA and CDR2 as SQIVND (reference sequence). CDR3 loop: CASSSDRWNTEAFF. The CDR3 DNA sequence: TGTGCCAGTAGTAGCGACAGGTGGAACACTGAAGCTTTCTTT. The variable domain in full, completed from reference TRBV19 and TRBJ1-1, reads DGGITQSPKYLFRKEGQNVTLSCEQNLNHDAMYWYRQDPGQGLRLIYYSQIVNDFQKGDIAEGYSVSREKKESFPLTVTSAQKNPTAFYLCASSSDRWNTEAFFGQGTRLTVV.